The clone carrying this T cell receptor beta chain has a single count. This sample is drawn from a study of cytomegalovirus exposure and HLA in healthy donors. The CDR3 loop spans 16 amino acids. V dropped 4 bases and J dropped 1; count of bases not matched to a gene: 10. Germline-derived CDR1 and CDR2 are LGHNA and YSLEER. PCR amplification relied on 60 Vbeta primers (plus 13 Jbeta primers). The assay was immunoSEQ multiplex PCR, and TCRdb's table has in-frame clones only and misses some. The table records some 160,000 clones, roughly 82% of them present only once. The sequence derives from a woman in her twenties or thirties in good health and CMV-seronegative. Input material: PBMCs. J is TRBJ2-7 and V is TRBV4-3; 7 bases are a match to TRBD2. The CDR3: CASSRRIGEGSYEQYF. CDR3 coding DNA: TGCGCCAGCAGCCGCAGGATTGGGGAGGGTTCCTACGAGCAGTACTTC.